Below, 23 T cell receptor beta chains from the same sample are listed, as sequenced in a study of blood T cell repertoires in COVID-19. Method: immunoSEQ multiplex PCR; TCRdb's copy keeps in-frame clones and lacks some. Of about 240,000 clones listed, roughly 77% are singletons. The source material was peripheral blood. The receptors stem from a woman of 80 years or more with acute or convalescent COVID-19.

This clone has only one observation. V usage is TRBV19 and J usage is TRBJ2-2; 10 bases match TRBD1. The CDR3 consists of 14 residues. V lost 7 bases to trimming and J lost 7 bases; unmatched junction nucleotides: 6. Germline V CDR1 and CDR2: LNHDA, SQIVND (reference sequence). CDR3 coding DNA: TGTGCCAGTACTCGGACAGGGGGAGGCGGGGAGCTGTTTTTT. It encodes CASTRTGGGGELFF.

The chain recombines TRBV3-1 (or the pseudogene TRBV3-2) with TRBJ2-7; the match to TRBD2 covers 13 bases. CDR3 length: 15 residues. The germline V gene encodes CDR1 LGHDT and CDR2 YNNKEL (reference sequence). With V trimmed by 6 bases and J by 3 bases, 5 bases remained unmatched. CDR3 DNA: TGTGCCAGCAGTCCCGGGACTAGCGGGGACTACGAGCAGTACTTC. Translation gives CASSPGTSGDYEQYF.

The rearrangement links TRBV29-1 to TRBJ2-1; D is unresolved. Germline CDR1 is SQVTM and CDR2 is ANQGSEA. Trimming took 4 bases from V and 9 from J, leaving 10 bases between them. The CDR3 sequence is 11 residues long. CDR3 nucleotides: TGCAGCGTTGCCTCGGCGGTTGAGCAGTTCTTC. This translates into CSVASAVEQFF.

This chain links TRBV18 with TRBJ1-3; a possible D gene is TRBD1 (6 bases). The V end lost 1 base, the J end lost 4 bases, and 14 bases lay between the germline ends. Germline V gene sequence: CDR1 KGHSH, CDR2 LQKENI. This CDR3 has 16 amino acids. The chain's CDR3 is CASSPRSGESGNTIYF. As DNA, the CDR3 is TGTGCCAGCTCACCACGCTCAGGGGAATCCGGAAACACCATATATTTT.

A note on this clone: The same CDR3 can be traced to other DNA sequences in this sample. The CDR3 nucleotides read TGTGCCAGCAGCGTAGCACCCGGACTAGGGCAAGAGACCCAGTACTTC. Translated, it gives CASSVAPGLGQETQYF. This rearrangement joins TRBV9 to TRBJ2-5; 7 bases agree with TRBD2. The length of the CDR3 is 16 residues. The germline V gene encodes CDR1 SGDLS and CDR2 YYNGEE. V shed 0 bases, J shed 2 bases, and the junction held 7 bases outside the gene matches. The full variable domain, its missing parts supplied by reference TRBV9 and TRBJ2-5, is DSGVTQTPKHLITATGQRVTLRCSPRSGDLSVYWYQQSLDQGLQFLIQYYNGEERAKGNILERFSAQQFPDLHSELNLSSLELGDSALYFCASSVAPGLGQETQYFGPGTRLLVL.

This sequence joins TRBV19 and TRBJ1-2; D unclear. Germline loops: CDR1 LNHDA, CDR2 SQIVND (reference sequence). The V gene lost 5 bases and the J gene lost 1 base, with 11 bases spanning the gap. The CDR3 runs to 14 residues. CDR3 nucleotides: TGTGCCAGTAGTGCCCGACTTCGTAACTATGGCTACACCTTC. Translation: CASSARLRNYGYTF.

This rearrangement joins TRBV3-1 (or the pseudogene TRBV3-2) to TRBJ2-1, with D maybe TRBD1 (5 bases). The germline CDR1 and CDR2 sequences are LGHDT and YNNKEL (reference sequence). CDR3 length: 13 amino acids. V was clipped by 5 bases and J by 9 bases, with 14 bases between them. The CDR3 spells CASSSGAWGEQFF. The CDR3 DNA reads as TGTGCCAGCAGCTCTGGGGCATGGGGTGAGCAGTTCTTC.

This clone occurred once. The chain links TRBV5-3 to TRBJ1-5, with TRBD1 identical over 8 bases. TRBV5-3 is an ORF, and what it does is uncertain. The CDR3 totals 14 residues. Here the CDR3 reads CVDRENDNCQPQHF. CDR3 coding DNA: TGTGTGGACAGGGAAAACGACAATTGTCAGCCCCAGCATTTT.

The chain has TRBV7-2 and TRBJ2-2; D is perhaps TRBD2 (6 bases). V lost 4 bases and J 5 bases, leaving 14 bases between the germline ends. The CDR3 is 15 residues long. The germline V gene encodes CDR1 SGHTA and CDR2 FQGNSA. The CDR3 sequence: CASSWVAGPTGELFF. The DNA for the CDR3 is TGTGCCAGCAGCTGGGTGGCGGGACCTACCGGGGAGCTGTTTTTT.

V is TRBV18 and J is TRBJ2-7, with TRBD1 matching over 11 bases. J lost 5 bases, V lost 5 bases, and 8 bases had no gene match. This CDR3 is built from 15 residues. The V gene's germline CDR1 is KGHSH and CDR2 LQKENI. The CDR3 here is CASSGTGGKIHEQYF. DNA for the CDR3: TGTGCCAGCTCAGGGACAGGGGGGAAGATACACGAGCAGTACTTC.

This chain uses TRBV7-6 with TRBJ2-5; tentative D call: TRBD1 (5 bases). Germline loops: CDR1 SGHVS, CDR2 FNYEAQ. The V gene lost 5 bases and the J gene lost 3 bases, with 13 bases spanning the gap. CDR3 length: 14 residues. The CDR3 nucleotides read TGTGCCAGCAGCCAATCTTCAGGGAAAGAGACCCAGTACTTC. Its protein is CASSQSSGKETQYF.

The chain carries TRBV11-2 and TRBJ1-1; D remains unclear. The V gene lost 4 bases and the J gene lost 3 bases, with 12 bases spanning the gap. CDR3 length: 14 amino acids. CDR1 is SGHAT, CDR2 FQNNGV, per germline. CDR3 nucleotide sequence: TGTGCCAGCAGCTGGACTGACGGATACACTGAAGCTTTCTTT. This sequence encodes CASSWTDGYTEAFF.

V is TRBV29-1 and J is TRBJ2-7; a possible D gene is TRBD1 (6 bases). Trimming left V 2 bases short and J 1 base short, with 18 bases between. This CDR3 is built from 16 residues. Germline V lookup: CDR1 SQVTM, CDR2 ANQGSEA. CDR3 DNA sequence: TGCAGCGTTGAACGCCAGGTCAGGGGTTTTTCCTACGAGCAGTACTTC. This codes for CSVERQVRGFSYEQYF.

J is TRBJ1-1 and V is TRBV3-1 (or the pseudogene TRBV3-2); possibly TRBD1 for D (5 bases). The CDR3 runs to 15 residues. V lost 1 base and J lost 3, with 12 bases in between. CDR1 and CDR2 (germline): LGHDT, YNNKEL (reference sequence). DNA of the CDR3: TGTGCCAGCAGCCAAGGACAGATAGCACACACTGAAGCTTTCTTT. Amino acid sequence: CASSQGQIAHTEAFF.

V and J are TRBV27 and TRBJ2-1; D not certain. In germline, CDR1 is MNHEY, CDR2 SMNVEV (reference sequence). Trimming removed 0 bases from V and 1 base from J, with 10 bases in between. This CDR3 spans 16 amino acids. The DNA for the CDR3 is TGTGCCAGCAGTTTATCAGGAACGGGTTCCTACAATGAGCAGTTCTTC. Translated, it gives CASSLSGTGSYNEQFF.

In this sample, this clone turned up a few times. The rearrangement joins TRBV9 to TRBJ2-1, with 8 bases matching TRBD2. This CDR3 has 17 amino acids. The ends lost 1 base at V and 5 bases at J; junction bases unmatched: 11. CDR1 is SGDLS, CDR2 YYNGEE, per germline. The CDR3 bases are TGTGCCAGCAGCGTAACTAGCGGCCAAGGCAACCACAATGAGCAGTTCTTC. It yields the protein CASSVTSGQGNHNEQFF.

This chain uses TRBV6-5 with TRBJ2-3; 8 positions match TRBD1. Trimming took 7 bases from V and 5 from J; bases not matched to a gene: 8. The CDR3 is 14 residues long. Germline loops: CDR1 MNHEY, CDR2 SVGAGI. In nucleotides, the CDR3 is TGTGCCAGCACCTCACAGGGGGTAGGAGATACGCAGTATTTT. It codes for CASTSQGVGDTQYF.

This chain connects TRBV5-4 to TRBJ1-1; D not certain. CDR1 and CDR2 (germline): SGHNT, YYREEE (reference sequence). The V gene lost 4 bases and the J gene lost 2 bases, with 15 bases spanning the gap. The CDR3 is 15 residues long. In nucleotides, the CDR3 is TGTGCCAGCAGCATCACCGGGAAACAAAACACTGAAGCTTTCTTT. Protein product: CASSITGKQNTEAFF.

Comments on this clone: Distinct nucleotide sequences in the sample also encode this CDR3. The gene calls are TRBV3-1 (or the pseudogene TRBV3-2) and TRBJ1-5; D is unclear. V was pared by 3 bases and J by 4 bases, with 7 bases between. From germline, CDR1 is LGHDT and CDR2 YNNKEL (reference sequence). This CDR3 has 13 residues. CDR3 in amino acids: CASSQAGNQPQHF. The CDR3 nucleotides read TGTGCCAGCAGCCAGGCGGGGAATCAGCCCCAGCATTTT.

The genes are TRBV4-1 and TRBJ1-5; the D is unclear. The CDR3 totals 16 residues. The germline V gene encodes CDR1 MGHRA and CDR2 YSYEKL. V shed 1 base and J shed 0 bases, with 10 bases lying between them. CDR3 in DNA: TGCGCCAGCAGCCAAGGCGCTGGCGGTAGCAATCAGCCCCAGCATTTT. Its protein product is CASSQGAGGSNQPQHF.

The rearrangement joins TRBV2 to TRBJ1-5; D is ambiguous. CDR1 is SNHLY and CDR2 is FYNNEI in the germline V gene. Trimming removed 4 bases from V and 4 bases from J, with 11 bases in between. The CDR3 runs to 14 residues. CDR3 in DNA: TGTGCCAGCAGTGCCGAACAGAATAATCAGCCCCAGCATTTT. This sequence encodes CASSAEQNNQPQHF.

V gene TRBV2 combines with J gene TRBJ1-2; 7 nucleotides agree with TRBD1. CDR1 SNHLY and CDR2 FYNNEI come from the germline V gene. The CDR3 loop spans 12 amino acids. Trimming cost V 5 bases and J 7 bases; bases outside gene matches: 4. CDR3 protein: CASSINRGGYTF. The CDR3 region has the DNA TGTGCCAGCAGTATTAACAGGGGTGGCTACACCTTC.

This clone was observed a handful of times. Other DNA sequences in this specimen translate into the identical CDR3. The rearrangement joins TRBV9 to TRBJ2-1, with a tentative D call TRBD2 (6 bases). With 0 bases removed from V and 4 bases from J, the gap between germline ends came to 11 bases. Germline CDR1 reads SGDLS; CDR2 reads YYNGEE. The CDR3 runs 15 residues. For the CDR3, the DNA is TGTGCCAGCAGCGTAGGGGTCGGGGGATACAATGAGCAGTTCTTC. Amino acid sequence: CASSVGVGGYNEQFF.